This T cell receptor (beta chain) was sequenced for a study of Ad26.COV2.S vaccination and SARS-CoV-2 variants. Specified treatment: some 19 received Ad26.COV2.S at low or high dose, single or two shots; about five received placebo; per-sample allocation not given. Sampling occurred on day 63 after the first vaccine or placebo injection. The vaccine delivered Wuhan-strain SARS-CoV-2 spike through an Ad26 vector. V lost 3 bases and J lost 0, with 3 bases in between. CDR3 length: 13 residues. The table lists this clone with a count of one. Its antigen remains unknown. Overall study results and limits: Breadth measured for non-spike TCRs was similar across vaccine and placebo recipients. After vaccination, substantial breadth of spike-specific CD8+ and CD4+ responses was reported.

The method was immunoSEQ multiplex PCR; TCRdb's version includes in-frame clones alone and lacks a portion of them. Here the sample spans over 350,000 clones, less than 90% being singletons. This receptor was identified in a person between 18 and 60 years old who received the Ad26.COV2.S COVID-19 vaccine or a placebo. The starting material was peripheral blood, obtained in a trial of Ad26.COV2.S vaccine versus placebo. The rearrangement links TRBV12-3 or TRBV12-4 to TRBJ1-3; no clear D. This CDR3 reads CASSFTSGNTIYF. The CDR3 DNA is TGTGCCAGCAGTTTCACCTCTGGAAACACCATATATTTT.